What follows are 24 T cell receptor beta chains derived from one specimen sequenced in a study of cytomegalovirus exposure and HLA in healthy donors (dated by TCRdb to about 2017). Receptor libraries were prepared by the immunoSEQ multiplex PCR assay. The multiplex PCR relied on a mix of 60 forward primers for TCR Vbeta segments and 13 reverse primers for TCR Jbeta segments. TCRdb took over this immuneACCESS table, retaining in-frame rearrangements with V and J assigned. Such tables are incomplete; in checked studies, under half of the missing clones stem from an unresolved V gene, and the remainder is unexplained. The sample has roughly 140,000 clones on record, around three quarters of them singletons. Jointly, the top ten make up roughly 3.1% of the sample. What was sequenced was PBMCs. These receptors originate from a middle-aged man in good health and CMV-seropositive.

The CDR3 spells CAWIQGMETQYF. CDR3 DNA: TGTGCCTGGATACAGGGGATGGAGACCCAGTACTTC. The chain links TRBV30 to TRBJ2-5; 7 positions agree with TRBD1. The CDR3 contains 12 residues. CDR1 GTSNPN and CDR2 SVGIG come from the germline V gene (reference sequence). The V segment lost 4 bases and the J segment 5 bases; nucleotides outside the gene matches: 4.

Here the CDR3 reads CASSQQQGEPLYEQYF. CDR3 nucleotides: TGCGCCAGCAGCCAACAACAGGGAGAGCCACTCTACGAGCAGTACTTC. This chain links TRBV4-1 with TRBJ2-7, with a weak D call TRBD1 (6 bases). Trimming cost V 2 bases and J 3 bases, with 17 bases left between them. This CDR3 contains 16 residues. CDR1 is MGHRA and CDR2 is YSYEKL in the germline V gene.

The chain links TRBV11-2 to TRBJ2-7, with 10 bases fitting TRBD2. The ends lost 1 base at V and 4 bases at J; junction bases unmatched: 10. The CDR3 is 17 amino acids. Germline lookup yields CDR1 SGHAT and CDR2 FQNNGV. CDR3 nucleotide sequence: TGTGCCAGCAGCTTAGTGCTAGCGGGAGCGTCAGTGTACGAGCAGTACTTC. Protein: CASSLVLAGASVYEQYF.

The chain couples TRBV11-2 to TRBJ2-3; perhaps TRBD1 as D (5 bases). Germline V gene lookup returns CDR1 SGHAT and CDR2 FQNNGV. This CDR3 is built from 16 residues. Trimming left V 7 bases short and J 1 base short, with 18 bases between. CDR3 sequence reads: CASNSGPNPRTDTQYF. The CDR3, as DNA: TGTGCCAGCAACTCAGGGCCAAATCCACGCACAGATACGCAGTATTTT.

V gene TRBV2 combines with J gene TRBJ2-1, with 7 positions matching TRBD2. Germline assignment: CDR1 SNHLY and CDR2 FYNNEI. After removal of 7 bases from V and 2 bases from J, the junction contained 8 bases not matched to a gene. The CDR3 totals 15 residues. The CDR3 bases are TGTGCCAGCACCCTGGGACTACCGACCTACAATGAGCAGTTCTTC. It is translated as CASTLGLPTYNEQFF.

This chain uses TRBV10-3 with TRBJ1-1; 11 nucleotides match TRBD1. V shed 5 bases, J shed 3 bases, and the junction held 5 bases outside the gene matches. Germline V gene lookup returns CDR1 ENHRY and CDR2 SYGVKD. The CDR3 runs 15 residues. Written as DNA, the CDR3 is TGTGCCATCAGTCCCGGGACAGGGGGTTACACTGAAGCTTTCTTT. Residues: CAISPGTGGYTEAFF.

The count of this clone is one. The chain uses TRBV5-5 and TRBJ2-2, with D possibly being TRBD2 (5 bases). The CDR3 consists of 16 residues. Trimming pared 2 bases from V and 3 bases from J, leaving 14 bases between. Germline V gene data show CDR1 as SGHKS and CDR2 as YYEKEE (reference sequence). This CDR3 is CASSFHLASDTGELFF. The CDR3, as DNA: TGTGCCAGCAGCTTTCATCTAGCAAGTGACACCGGGGAGCTGTTTTTT.

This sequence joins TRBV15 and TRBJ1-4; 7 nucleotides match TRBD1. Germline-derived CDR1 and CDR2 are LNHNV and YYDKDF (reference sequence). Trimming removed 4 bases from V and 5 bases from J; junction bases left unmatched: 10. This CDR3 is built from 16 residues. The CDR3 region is CATSTSGQDPNEKLFF. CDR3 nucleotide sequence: TGTGCCACCAGCACGAGCGGACAGGACCCAAATGAAAAACTGTTTTTT.

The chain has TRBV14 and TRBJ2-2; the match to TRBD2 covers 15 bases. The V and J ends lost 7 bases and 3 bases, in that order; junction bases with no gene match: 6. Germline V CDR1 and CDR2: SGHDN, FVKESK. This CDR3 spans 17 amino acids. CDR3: CASTPGLAGGHTGELFF. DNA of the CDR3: TGTGCCAGCACCCCGGGACTAGCGGGAGGACACACCGGGGAGCTGTTTTTT. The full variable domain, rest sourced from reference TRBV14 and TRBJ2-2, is EAGVTQFPSHSVIEKGQTVTLRCDPISGHDNLYWYRRVMGKEIKFLLHFVKESKQDESGMPNNRFLAERTGGTYSTLKVQPAELEDSGVYFCASTPGLAGGHTGELFFGEGSRLTVL.

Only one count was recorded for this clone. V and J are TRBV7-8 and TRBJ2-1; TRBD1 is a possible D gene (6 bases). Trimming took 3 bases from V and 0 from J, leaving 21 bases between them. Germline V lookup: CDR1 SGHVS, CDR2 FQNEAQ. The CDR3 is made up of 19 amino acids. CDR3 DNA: TGTGCCAGCAGCTTTAGCCCCAAGACAGGATTGAGCTCCTACAATGAGCAGTTCTTC. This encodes CASSFSPKTGLSSYNEQFF.

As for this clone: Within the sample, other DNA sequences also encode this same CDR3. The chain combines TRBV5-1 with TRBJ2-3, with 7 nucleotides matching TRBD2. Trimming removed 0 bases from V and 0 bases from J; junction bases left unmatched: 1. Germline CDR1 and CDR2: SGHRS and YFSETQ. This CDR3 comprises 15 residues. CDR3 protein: CASSLVAGSTDTQYF. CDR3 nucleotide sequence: TGCGCCAGCAGCTTGGTAGCGGGTAGCACAGATACGCAGTATTTT.

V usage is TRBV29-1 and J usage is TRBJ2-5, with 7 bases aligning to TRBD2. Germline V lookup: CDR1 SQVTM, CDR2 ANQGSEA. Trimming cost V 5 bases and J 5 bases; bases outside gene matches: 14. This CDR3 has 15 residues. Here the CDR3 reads CSVRYRGRAGETQYF. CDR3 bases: TGCAGCGTTCGGTATAGAGGGAGGGCCGGCGAGACCCAGTACTTC.

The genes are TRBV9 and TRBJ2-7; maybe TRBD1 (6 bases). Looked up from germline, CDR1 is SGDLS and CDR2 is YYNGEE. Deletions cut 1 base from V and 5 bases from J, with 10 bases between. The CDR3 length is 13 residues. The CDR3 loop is CASSVSGANEQYF. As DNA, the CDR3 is TGTGCCAGCAGCGTATCAGGGGCGAACGAGCAGTACTTC.

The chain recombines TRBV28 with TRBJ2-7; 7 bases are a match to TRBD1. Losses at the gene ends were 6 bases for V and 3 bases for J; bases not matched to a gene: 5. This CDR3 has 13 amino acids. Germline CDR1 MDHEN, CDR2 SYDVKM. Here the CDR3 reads CASSITGVYEQYF. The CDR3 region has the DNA TGTGCCAGCAGCATTACAGGGGTCTACGAGCAGTACTTC.

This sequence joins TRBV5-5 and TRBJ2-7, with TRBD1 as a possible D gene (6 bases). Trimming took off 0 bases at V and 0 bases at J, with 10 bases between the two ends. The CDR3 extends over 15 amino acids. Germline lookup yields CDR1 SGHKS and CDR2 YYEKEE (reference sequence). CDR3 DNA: TGTGCCAGCAGCTTGGTGACAGGTCGCTCCTACGAGCAGTACTTC. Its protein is CASSLVTGRSYEQYF.

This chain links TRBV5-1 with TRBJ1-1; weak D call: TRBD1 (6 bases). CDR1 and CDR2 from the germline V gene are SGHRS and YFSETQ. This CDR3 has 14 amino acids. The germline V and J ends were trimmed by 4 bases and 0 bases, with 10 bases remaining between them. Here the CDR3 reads CASSLDRLNTEAFF. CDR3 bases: TGCGCCAGCAGCCTGGACAGATTGAACACTGAAGCTTTCTTT.

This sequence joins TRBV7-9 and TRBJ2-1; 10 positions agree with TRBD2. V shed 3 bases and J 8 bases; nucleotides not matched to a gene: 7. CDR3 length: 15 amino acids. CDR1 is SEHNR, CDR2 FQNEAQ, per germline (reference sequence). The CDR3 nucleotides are TGTGCCAGCAGCTTCAGCGGGAGGGCCACAGATGAGCAGTTCTTC. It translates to CASSFSGRATDEQFF.

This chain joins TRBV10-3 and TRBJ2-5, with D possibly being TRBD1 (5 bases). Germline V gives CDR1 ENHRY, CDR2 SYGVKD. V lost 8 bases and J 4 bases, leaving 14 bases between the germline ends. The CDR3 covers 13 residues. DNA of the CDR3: TGTGCCATCGGGGCAGCCTGGGGAGAGACCCAGTACTTC. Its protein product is CAIGAAWGETQYF.

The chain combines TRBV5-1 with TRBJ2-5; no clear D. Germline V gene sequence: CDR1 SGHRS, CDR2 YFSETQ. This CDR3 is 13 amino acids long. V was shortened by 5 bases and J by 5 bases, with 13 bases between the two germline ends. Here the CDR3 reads CASRGSPRETQYF. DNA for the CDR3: TGCGCCAGCAGAGGCTCCCCGCGGGAGACCCAGTACTTC.

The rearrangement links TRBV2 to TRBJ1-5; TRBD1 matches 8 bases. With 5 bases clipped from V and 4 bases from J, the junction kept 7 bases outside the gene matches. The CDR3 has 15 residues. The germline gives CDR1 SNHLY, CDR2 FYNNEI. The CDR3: CASSRGQEHNQPQHF. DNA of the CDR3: TGTGCCAGCAGTAGGGGACAGGAACATAATCAGCCCCAGCATTTT.

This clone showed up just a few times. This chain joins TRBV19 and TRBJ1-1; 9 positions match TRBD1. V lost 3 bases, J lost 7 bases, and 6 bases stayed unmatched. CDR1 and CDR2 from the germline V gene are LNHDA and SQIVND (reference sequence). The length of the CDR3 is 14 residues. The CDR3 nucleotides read TGTGCCAGTAGTATGCATACAGGGGGCGGTGAAGCTTTCTTT. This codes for CASSMHTGGGEAFF.

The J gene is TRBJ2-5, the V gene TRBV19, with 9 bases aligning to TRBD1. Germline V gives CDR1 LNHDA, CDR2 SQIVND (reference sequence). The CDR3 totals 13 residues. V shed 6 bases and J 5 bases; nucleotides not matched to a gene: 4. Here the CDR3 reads CASSGQGYETQYF. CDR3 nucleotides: TGTGCCAGTAGCGGACAGGGGTACGAGACCCAGTACTTC.

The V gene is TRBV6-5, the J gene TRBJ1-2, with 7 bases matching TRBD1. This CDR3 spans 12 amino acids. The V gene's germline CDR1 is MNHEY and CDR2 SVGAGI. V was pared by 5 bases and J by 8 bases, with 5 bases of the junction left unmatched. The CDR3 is CASSATGWGYTF. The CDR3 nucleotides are TGTGCCAGCAGTGCGACAGGGTGGGGCTACACCTTC.

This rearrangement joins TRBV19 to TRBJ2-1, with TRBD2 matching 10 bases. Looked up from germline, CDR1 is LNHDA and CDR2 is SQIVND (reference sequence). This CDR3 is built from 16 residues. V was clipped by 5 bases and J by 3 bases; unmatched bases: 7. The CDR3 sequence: CASSVRLAGDYNEQFF. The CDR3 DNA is TGTGCCAGTAGTGTCCGTCTAGCGGGAGACTACAATGAGCAGTTCTTC.